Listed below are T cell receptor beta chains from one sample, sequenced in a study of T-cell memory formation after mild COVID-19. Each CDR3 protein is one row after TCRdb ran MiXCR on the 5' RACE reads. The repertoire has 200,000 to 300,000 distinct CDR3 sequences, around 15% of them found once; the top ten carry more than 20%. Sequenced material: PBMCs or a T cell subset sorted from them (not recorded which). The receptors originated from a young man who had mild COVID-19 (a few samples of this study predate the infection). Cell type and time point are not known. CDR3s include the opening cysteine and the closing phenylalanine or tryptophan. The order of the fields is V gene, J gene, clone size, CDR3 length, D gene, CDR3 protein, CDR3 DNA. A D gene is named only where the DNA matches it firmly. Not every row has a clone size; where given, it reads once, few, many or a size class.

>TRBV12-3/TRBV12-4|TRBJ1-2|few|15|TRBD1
CASSATGGRGYGYTF
TGTGCCAGCAGCGCTACAGGGGGCAGGGGCTATGGCTACACCTTC
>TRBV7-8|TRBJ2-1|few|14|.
CASSCGTACNEQFF
TGTGCCAGCAGCTGCGGGACAGCGTGCAATGAGCAGTTCTTC
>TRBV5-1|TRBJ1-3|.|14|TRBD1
CASSSGQGANTIYF
TGCGCCAGCAGCTCCGGACAGGGGGCGAACACCATATATTTT
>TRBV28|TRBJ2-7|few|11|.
CASSVDYEQYF
TGTGCCAGCAGTGTAGACTACGAGCAGTACTTC
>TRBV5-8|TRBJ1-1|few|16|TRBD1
CASSLVAGGGKTEAFF
TGTGCCAGCAGCTTGGTGGCAGGGGGTGGGAAAACTGAAGCTTTCTTT
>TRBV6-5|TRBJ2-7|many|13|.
CASSQGRYYEQYF
TGTGCCAGCAGCCAGGGACGTTACTACGAGCAGTACTTC
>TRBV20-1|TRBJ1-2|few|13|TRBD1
CSAGDRGREGYTF
TGCAGTGCGGGGGACAGGGGGCGGGAAGGCTACACCTTC
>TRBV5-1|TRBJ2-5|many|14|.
CASSHLAGQETQYF
TGCGCCAGCAGCCACCTGGCGGGCCAAGAGACCCAGTACTTC
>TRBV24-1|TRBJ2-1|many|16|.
CATRDPGLNTDNEQFF
TGTGCCACCAGAGATCCAGGACTAAATACCGACAATGAGCAGTTCTTC
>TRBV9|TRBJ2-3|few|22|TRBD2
CASSAQRPNGGAPLGSADTQYF
TGTGCCAGCAGCGCCCAACGCCCCAACGGGGGGGCTCCTTTGGGTAGCGCAGATACGCAGTATTTT
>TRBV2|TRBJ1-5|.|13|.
CASSEVGVQPQHF
TGTGCCAGCAGTGAAGTGGGGGTGCAGCCCCAGCATTTT
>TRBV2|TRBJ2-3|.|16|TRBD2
CASSERKRGSTDTQYF
TGTGCCAGCAGTGAACGGAAGCGGGGGAGCACAGATACGCAGTATTTT
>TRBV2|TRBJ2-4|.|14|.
CASARTADKNIQYF
TGTGCCAGCGCTCGGACTGCAGACAAAAACATTCAGTACTTC
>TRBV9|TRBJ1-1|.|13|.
CASSVIVGTEAFF
TGTGCCAGCAGCGTTATTGTGGGGACTGAAGCTTTCTTT
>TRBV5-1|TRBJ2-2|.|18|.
CASSVRRTATPNTGELFF
TGCGCCAGCAGCGTAAGACGGACAGCGACCCCGAACACCGGGGAGCTGTTTTTT
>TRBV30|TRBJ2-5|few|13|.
CAWRPGIVETQYF
TGTGCCTGGAGGCCGGGTATAGTCGAGACCCAGTACTTC
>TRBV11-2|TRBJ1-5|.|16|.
CASSPSGQSRNQPQHF
TGTGCCAGCAGCCCCTCAGGCCAGTCACGCAATCAGCCCCAGCATTTT
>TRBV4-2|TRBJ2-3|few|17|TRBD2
CASSQDATSGGSDTQYF
TGTGCCAGCAGCCAGGACGCGACTAGCGGGGGATCAGATACGCAGTATTTT
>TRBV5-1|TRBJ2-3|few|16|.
CASSSGHETSTDTQYF
TGCGCCAGCAGCTCGGGACACGAGACTAGCACAGATACGCAGTATTTT
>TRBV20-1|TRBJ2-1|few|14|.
CSASKSGAFNEQFF
TGCAGTGCTAGCAAGTCAGGGGCGTTCAATGAGCAGTTCTTC
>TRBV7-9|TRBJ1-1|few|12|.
CASSVLNTEAFF
TGTGCCAGCAGCGTCCTGAACACTGAAGCTTTCTTT
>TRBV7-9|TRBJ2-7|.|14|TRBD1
CASSLGQGRHEQYF
TGTGCCAGCAGCTTAGGACAGGGGAGGCACGAGCAGTACTTC
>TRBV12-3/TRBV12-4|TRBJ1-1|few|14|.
CASSYSFLNTEAFF
TGTGCCAGCAGTTACAGTTTCCTGAACACTGAAGCTTTCTTT
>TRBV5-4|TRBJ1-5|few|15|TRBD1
CASSDGGTGPQPQHF
TGTGCCAGCAGCGACGGCGGGACAGGGCCCCAGCCCCAGCATTTT
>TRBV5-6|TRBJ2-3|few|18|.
CASSSWPVRLPGTDTQYF
TGTGCCAGCAGCTCTTGGCCTGTACGACTACCAGGCACAGATACGCAGTATTTT
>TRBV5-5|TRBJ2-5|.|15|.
CASSWRAQDQETQYF
TGTGCCAGCAGCTGGAGGGCCCAGGACCAAGAGACCCAGTACTTC
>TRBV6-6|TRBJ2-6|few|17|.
CASSRAGGLSGANVLTF
TGTGCCAGCAGTAGGGCAGGGGGACTCTCTGGGGCCAACGTCCTGACTTTC
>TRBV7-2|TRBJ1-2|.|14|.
CASSSGPSNYGYTF
TGTGCCAGCAGCTCAGGGCCCTCTAACTATGGCTACACCTTC
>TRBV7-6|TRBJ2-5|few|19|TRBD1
CASSFWARGHLAIQETQYF
TGTGCCAGCAGCTTTTGGGCCAGGGGGCACCTCGCCATCCAAGAGACCCAGTACTTC
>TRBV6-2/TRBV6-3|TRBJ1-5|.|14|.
CASKQTGDYQPQHF
TGTGCCAGCAAACAGACAGGTGATTATCAGCCCCAGCATTTT
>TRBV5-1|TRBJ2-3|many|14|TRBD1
CASSQTGFGDTQYF
TGCGCCAGCAGCCAGACAGGGTTTGGAGATACGCAGTATTTT
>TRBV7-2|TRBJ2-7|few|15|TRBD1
CASSFSGTGRTEQYF
TGTGCCAGCAGCTTCTCTGGGACAGGGAGGACCGAGCAGTACTTC
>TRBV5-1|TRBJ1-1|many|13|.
CASSLGKGAEAFF
TGCGCCAGCAGCTTGGGGAAGGGCGCTGAAGCTTTCTTT
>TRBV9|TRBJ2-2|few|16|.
CASSVRAPSNTGELFF
TGTGCCAGCAGCGTGAGGGCCCCCTCGAACACCGGGGAGCTGTTTTTT
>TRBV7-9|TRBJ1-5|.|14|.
CASSLGTAAQPQHF
TGTGCCAGCAGCTTAGGGACGGCGGCTCAGCCCCAGCATTTT